This entry describes one TCR beta chain. The antigen remains unidentified. The entry originates in a study of beta chain features in type 1 diabetes. Overall study findings and caveats: The study found fewer insertions and more deletions at VDJ junctions in type 1 diabetes patients.

TCRB transcripts that were expressed got sequenced, as all of the isolated RNA had been reverse transcribed. Repertoires were generated with immunoSEQ multiplex PCR, while TCRdb's copy carries only in-frame clones and drops some. Among 150,000 or so clones listed, about 9.1% were seen once. The germline V gene encodes CDR1 LGHNA and CDR2 YSLEER. V gave up 1 base and J gave up 1 base, with 10 bases separating them. This CDR3 has 15 residues. Sequenced material: central memory CD4+ T cells from blood. The rearrangement joins TRBV4-3 to TRBJ1-2; a possible D gene is TRBD1 (6 bases). The source of this sequence is a woman aged 40-49 years in good health. CDR3 loop: CASSQATGVNYGYTF. The CDR3 DNA reads as TGCGCCAGCAGCCAAGCGACAGGCGTTAACTATGGCTACACCTTC.